This T cell receptor (beta chain) derives from a study of cytomegalovirus exposure and HLA in healthy donors. In germline, CDR1 is LNHDA, CDR2 SQIVND (reference sequence). Deletions cut 5 bases from V and 4 bases from J, with 15 bases between. This CDR3 spans 14 amino acids. This clone was recorded only once. As yet, its antigen is unknown. Study-level findings and limits: The study found most TCR sequences rare, yet found some public TCRs in many donors.

Amplification used 60 Vbeta primers and 13 Jbeta primers. Using immunoSEQ multiplex PCR, the repertoire was profiled, and TCRdb retains in-frame clones only, with some absent. The sample lists approximately 140,000 clones, around 79% occurring once. This receptor was identified in a human donor in good health. The sample taken for sequencing was PBMCs. V is TRBV19 and J is TRBJ2-7; D ambiguous. The CDR3: CASSPWLASYEQYF. The CDR3 nucleotides read TGTGCCAGTAGTCCGTGGTTGGCCTCGTACGAGCAGTACTTC.